The 14 T cell receptor beta chains in this list originate from one sample, sequenced in a study of CD8+CD57+ T cells in acquired aplastic anemia. Both TCR beta VDJ combination and CDR3 sequence profiling were carried out. Genomic DNA was the template for this profiling. MiXCR, run by TCRdb on the reads, gives a single entry per CDR3 protein. Of more than 150,000 distinct CDR3 sequences in the sample, about half were seen once. Patients chosen for sequencing had CD8+CD57+ cells that had expanded, as shown by flow cytometry. Sequencing input: sorted CD4+, CD8+, or CD8+CD57+ T cells (not recorded which) from PBMCs. Every receptor here comes from a human donor with aplastic anemia.

J is TRBJ2-7 and V is TRBV7-3; 11 bases match TRBD2. V lost 3 bases, J lost 2 bases, and 6 bases stayed unmatched. The CDR3 spans 16 residues. Germline CDR1 reads SGHTA; CDR2 reads FQGTGA. Written as DNA, the CDR3 is TGTGCCAGCAGCTTGGAAACTAGCGGGGGAACCTACGAGCAGTACTTC. Translating it yields CASSLETSGGTYEQYF.

This clonotype was seen many times. The genes are TRBV15 and TRBJ1-4, with unresolved D. This CDR3 spans 14 amino acids. Germline values: CDR1 LNHNV, CDR2 YYDKDF (reference sequence). Deletions cut 7 bases from V and 3 bases from J, with 12 bases between. The CDR3 is CATMGRAANEKLFF. CDR3 coding DNA: TGTGCCACCATGGGTAGGGCGGCTAATGAAAAACTGTTTTTT. The whole variable domain, remainder taken from reference TRBV15 and TRBJ1-4, is DAMVIQNPRYQVTQFGKPVTLSCSQTLNHNVMYWYQQKSSQAPKLLFHYYDKDFNNEADTPDNFQSRRPNTSFCFLDIRSPGLGDTAMYLCATMGRAANEKLFFGSGTQLSVL.

This clonotype appeared many times. The chain couples TRBV2 to TRBJ2-2, with D tentatively TRBD2 (7 bases). V was clipped by 7 bases and J by 4 bases, with 13 bases between them. Germline CDR1 and CDR2: SNHLY and FYNNEI. CDR3 size: 14 residues. Here the CDR3 reads CASIGGGVTGELFF. CDR3 bases: TGTGCCAGCATTGGAGGGGGGGTCACCGGGGAGCTGTTTTTT.

CDR3 sequence: CSLQAGTADTQYF. The CDR3 DNA is TGCAGTCTGCAAGCGGGCACTGCAGATACGCAGTATTTT. The J gene is TRBJ2-3, the V gene TRBV20-1, with D possibly TRBD2 on 6 matching bases. CDR3 length: 13 amino acids. CDR1 and CDR2 from the germline V gene are DFQATT and SNEGSKA (reference sequence). V lost 8 bases to trimming and J lost 4 bases, with 16 bases between them.

This clonotype was counted a few times. The chain is built from TRBV5-4 and TRBJ2-7; TRBD2 is a possible D gene (5 bases). This CDR3 spans 12 amino acids. The V and J ends lost 7 bases and 6 bases respectively, with 14 bases between them. CDR1 SGHNT and CDR2 YYREEE come from the germline V gene (reference sequence). Here the CDR3 reads CASATKGVEQYF. CDR3 sequence (DNA): TGTGCCAGCGCAACAAAGGGAGTCGAGCAGTACTTC.

This clonotype was recorded at least ten times. J is TRBJ2-7 and V is TRBV5-4; D assignment may be TRBD1 or TRBD2 (5 bases each). Germline V gene lookup returns CDR1 SGHNT and CDR2 YYREEE (reference sequence). V lost 6 bases, J lost 4 bases, and 17 bases lay in between. CDR3 length equals 14 residues. The CDR3 bases are TGTGCCAGCACCATTGGGGGAGTGGGGTACGAGCAGTACTTC. Translating it yields CASTIGGVGYEQYF.

CDR3 in amino acids: CASSLGAGKYGYTF. The CDR3 DNA sequence: TGTGCCAGCAGTTTAGGTGCAGGGAAGTATGGCTACACCTTC. The chain recombines TRBV12-3 or TRBV12-4 with TRBJ1-2, with D perhaps TRBD1 (5 bases). Trimming removed 1 base from V and 5 bases from J, with 11 bases in between. The CDR3 has 14 residues.

For this clonotype: One end of the junction is discordant with germline, which a read error may explain. The V call is TRBV10-3, the J call TRBJ2-2, with 7 bases matching TRBD2. Germline V CDR1 and CDR2: ENHRY, SYGVKD. There are 14 residues in the CDR3. The chain's CDR3 is CASSGEGYTGELFF. DNA of the CDR3: TGTGCCAGCAGTGGGGAGGGGTACACCGGGGAGCTGTTTTTT.

This clonotype was picked up many times. This rearrangement joins TRBV11-3 to TRBJ2-3; tentative D call: TRBD2 (6 bases). Trimming shortened V by 1 base and J by 8 bases, and 13 bases separated the two germline ends. This CDR3 spans 14 amino acids. The germline CDR1 and CDR2 sequences are SGHNT and YENEEA. The CDR3 reads CASSLGEDGGTQYF. The CDR3 nucleotides read TGTGCCAGCAGCTTAGGAGAGGACGGGGGTACGCAGTATTTT. The whole variable domain, filled in from reference TRBV11-3 and TRBJ2-3, reads EAGVVQSPRYKIIEKKQPVAFWCNPISGHNTLYWYLQNLGQGPELLIRYENEEAVDDSQLPKDRFSAERLKGVDSTLKIQPAELGDSAVYLCASSLGEDGGTQYFGPGTRLTVL.

V usage is TRBV5-6 and J usage is TRBJ2-2; D is unresolved. V dropped 0 bases and J dropped 8 bases, with 11 bases sitting between them. This CDR3 is built from 14 residues. Germline CDR1 reads SGHDT; CDR2 reads YYEEEE. The CDR3 nucleotides read TGTGCCAGCAGCTTGGGGGCCCATCAGGGGGAGCTGTTTTTT. This codes for CASSLGAHQGELFF. The full variable domain, its missing parts supplied by reference TRBV5-6 and TRBJ2-2, is DAGVTQSPTHLIKTRGQQVTLRCSPKSGHDTVSWYQQALGQGPQFIFQYYEEEERQRGNFPDRFSGHQFPNYSSELNVNALLLGDSALYLCASSLGAHQGELFFGEGSRLTVL.

Of note for this clonotype: Mismatch with germline at one junction end may stem from a read error. The chain combines TRBV20-1 with TRBJ1-1; D not resolved. This CDR3 region has 11 residues. Germline CDR1 DFQATT, CDR2 SNEGSKA (reference sequence). CDR3 sequence (DNA): TGCAGTGTTAGAGACGGTGTTGAAGCTTTCTTT. This codes for CSVRDGVEAFF.

This clonotype has only one observation. The gene calls are TRBV6-5 and TRBJ2-1; D not certain. The CDR3 runs 15 residues. Trimming stripped 6 bases from V and 7 bases from J, with 19 bases between. CDR1 and CDR2 from the germline V gene are MNHEY and SVGAGI. The CDR3 sequence is CASRVSRGEWNEQFF. CDR3 nucleotides: TGTGCCAGCAGGGTTAGTCGAGGCGAGTGGAATGAGCAGTTCTTC.

This clonotype was counted at least ten times. This chain connects TRBV20-1 to TRBJ2-5; a weak D match, TRBD1 (5 bases). Germline V gene lookup returns CDR1 DFQATT and CDR2 SNEGSKA (reference sequence). Trimming took off 8 bases at V and 1 base at J, with 11 bases between the two ends. This CDR3 region has 12 residues. This CDR3 is CSISQGQETQYF. CDR3 DNA: TGCAGTATAAGCCAGGGCCAAGAGACCCAGTACTTC.

The rearrangement links TRBV7-2 to TRBJ2-7; D may be TRBD1 or TRBD2 (6 bases each). Per the germline V gene, CDR1 is SGHTA and CDR2 is FQGNSA. The length of the CDR3 is 13 residues. Trimming left V 6 bases short and J 0 bases short, with 9 bases between. CDR3 amino acids: CASRGGSSYEQYF. As DNA, the CDR3 is TGTGCCAGCAGAGGGGGGAGCTCCTACGAGCAGTACTTC.